A selection of T cell receptor beta chains follows, all from one sample in a study of T cells after yellow fever vaccination. TCRdb fed the 5' RACE reads into MiXCR, producing one record per CDR3 protein. The sample shows approximately 34,000 distinct CDR3 sequences, roughly 10% of them seen only once. The specimen was PBMCs, either bulk or a sorted T-cell subset (CD4+, CD8+, memory, or dextramer-sorted; not recorded which), collected roughly 15 days after the first yellow fever vaccination. Receptors were obtained from a man aged 18 to 29 who received the YFV17D yellow fever vaccine. CDR3s include the opening cysteine and the closing phenylalanine or tryptophan. Clone size appears in some rows only: once, few, many, or a class for an expanded clone.

clone size	V gene	J gene	CDR3 protein
many	TRBV11-2	TRBJ1-1	CASSSTGESPEAFF
few	TRBV12-3/TRBV12-4	TRBJ1-5	CASSLGSVEVNQPQHF
many	TRBV29-1	TRBJ2-3	CSVAPTGEDTQYF
many	TRBV20-1	TRBJ2-5	CSFSPGQGSETQYF
many	TRBV7-2	TRBJ2-2	CASSSRTGRAGELFF
medium-sized	TRBV7-8	TRBJ2-1	CASSLALIAGFSYNEQFF
many	TRBV18	TRBJ2-1	CASSTGGRGNNEQFF
many	TRBV9	TRBJ1-2	CASSVGGDPTYGYTF
many	TRBV6-5	TRBJ2-3	CASSNSGGVPDTQYF
NA	TRBV20-1	TRBJ2-1	CSAAGQATGYNEQFF
NA	TRBV10-1	TRBJ2-1	CASSATDSTSRNEQFF
once	TRBV19	TRBJ1-2	CASSRHGAIGSYGYTF
many	TRBV9	TRBJ2-1	CASSPRSSAEQFF
many	TRBV27	TRBJ2-1	CASSPTEYNEQFF
many	TRBV7-8	TRBJ2-3	CASSLGPRQGNTDTQYF
many	TRBV6-2/TRBV6-3	TRBJ2-3	CATRKQGPDTQYF
many	TRBV19	TRBJ1-1	CASTRGLNTEAFF
many	TRBV12-3/TRBV12-4	TRBJ1-4	CASTVDRAGLLFF
many	TRBV28	TRBJ2-5	CASIDARLGRGGETQYF
many	TRBV2	TRBJ1-4	CASRYRQGSSEKLFF
many	TRBV20-1	TRBJ2-3	CSARSSSGVTDTQYF
many	TRBV12-3/TRBV12-4	TRBJ2-3	CASSLLEAESTDTQYF
NA	TRBV2	TRBJ1-1	CASSWVGGVTEAFF
many	TRBV5-1	TRBJ2-3	CASRSGASTDTQYF
many	TRBV19	TRBJ1-1	CASSILVGQTEAFF
many	TRBV12-3/TRBV12-4	TRBJ2-5	CASSVLAEEETQYF
many	TRBV7-2	TRBJ2-6	CASSLRQHSGANVLTF
many	TRBV7-2	TRBJ2-3	CASSLSAGGFTDTQYF
many	TRBV5-6	TRBJ1-4	CASSLRQGQANEKLFF
many	TRBV20-1	TRBJ1-6	CSARILSSPLHF
many	TRBV18	TRBJ2-5	CASSGDLTSQETQYF
many	TRBV7-2	TRBJ2-1	CASRGPGRVEGKQFF
many	TRBV4-1	TRBJ2-3	CASSQVSEGTDTQYF
many	TRBV11-2	TRBJ2-2	CASTKGQGGWTGELFF
many	TRBV24-1	TRBJ2-1	CATSDLYNNEQFF
many	TRBV7-9	TRBJ1-2	CASSLIEQGLYGYTF
many	TRBV18	TRBJ2-5	CASSPSDRVQYF
many	TRBV7-6	TRBJ2-2	CASSRLEGGQVTGELFF
NA	TRBV24-1	TRBJ2-2	CTTSDFGGISNSGELFF
many	TRBV30	TRBJ1-5	CAWSVMTQPQHF
many	TRBV20-1	TRBJ1-1	CSARPLGQYRFF
many	TRBV9	TRBJ2-1	CASSLRGVQFF
NA	TRBV7-2	TRBJ2-6	CASSFGANVLTF
many	TRBV27	TRBJ1-2	CASSRGTTHNYGYTF
many	TRBV6-5	TRBJ1-6	CASRRQGDNSPLHF
many	TRBV27	TRBJ1-4	CASSLWTGGEEKLFF
many	TRBV20-1	TRBJ1-1	CSARKWDGANTEAFF
many	TRBV6-5	TRBJ1-1	CASRRDPNTEAFF
many	TRBV5-1	TRBJ1-1	CASSLEAGGLNTEAFF
many	TRBV7-2	TRBJ1-6	CASSLTPEAGGALHF
few	TRBV18	TRBJ1-1	CASSATGTANTEAFF
few	TRBV5-4	TRBJ2-5	CASSNPTGRQETQYF
many	TRBV24-1	TRBJ2-3	CATSDYDTQYF
many	TRBV4-1	TRBJ1-1	CASSPQGGGTGGGREAFF
many	TRBV5-1	TRBJ1-1	CASSLGLVLNTEAFF
many	TRBV18	TRBJ1-1	CASSPRMNTEAFF
many	TRBV25-1	TRBJ2-3	CASSVEWGDTQYF
many	TRBV7-2	TRBJ2-7	CASSSHPIGGEQYF
many	TRBV20-1	TRBJ1-5	CSARPDRRSQPQHF
many	TRBV3-1	TRBJ2-7	CASSHIGRGPNYEQYF